This T cell receptor (beta chain) was profiled in a study of control samples from healthy donors and cancer patients. Germline V gene sequence: CDR1 MNHEY, CDR2 SMNVEV (reference sequence). The CDR3 has 13 amino acids. Deletions cut 6 bases from V and 4 bases from J, with 9 bases between. Generated by immunoSEQ multiplex PCR, the TCRdb table keeps only in-frame clones and is missing some. Of 110,000 or so clones in the sample, about 83% were seen once. This chain joins TRBV27 and TRBJ1-4; D is unresolved. Sample: blood. The TCR originated in a woman in her 50s in good health. DNA of the CDR3: TGTGCCAGCAGAAACGCTGGTAATGAAAAACTGTTTTTT. Its translation: CASRNAGNEKLFF.